A single sample is the source of the 8 T cell receptor beta chains below, sequenced in a study of breast tumors, draining lymph nodes, adjacent tissues. TCRdb called the multiplex PCR reads again in MiXCR, with one record for every CDR3 protein. Of about 100,000 distinct CDR3 sequences in the sample, around 21% are singletons; the top ten hold approximately 1.2%. Samples came from axillary lymph nodes draining the breast cancer. The sample was axillary lymph node tissue. The receptors were gathered from a female donor with breast cancer. Some clones in this sample may be carry-over from other donors' samples.

This clonotype was detected once. The chain is built from TRBV18 and TRBJ2-3; TRBD1 matches at 7 bases. Per germline, CDR1 KGHSH and CDR2 LQKENI. Trimming removed 6 bases from V and 13 bases from J; junction bases left unmatched: 10. CDR3 length: 12 amino acids. CDR3 sequence: CASSQRDRLKYF. The CDR3 coding sequence is TGTGCCAGCTCCCAACGGGACAGATTAAAGTATTTT.

This clonotype was found many times. The chain combines TRBV29-1 with TRBJ2-1; TRBD2 agrees at 10 bases. With 6 bases clipped from V and 4 bases from J, the junction kept 9 bases outside the gene matches. The germline V gene has CDR1 SQVTM and CDR2 ANQGSEA. The CDR3 has 15 residues. Here the CDR3 reads CSVVTTSGVYNEQFF. CDR3 nucleotide sequence: TGCAGCGTCGTAACCACTAGCGGGGTATACAATGAGCAGTTCTTC.

The sample holds a few counts of this clonotype. J is TRBJ2-2 and V is TRBV4-2; 8 bases align to TRBD1. Germline V gene lookup returns CDR1 LGHNA and CDR2 YNFKEQ. This CDR3 region has 16 residues. V lost 4 bases and J lost 2; bases outside the gene matches: 6. The CDR3 bases are TGTGCCAGCAGCCCCCAGCAGGGGGCCAACACCGGGGAGCTGTTTTTT. Its protein is CASSPQQGANTGELFF.

The sample holds many counts of this clonotype. The chain employs TRBV7-9 and TRBJ2-3; TRBD2 might be the D (7 bases). Between the trimmed V and J ends, which lost 5 bases and 3 bases, there was a span of 15 bases. Germline-derived CDR1 and CDR2 are SEHNR and FQNEAQ (reference sequence). This CDR3 is built from 15 residues. The CDR3 spells CASSVVGGLTDTQYF. The CDR3 DNA reads as TGTGCCAGCAGCGTGGTGGGGGGGCTGACAGATACGCAGTATTTT. Full variable domain (remainder filled in from reference TRBV7-9 and TRBJ2-3): DTGVSQNPRHKITKRGQNVTFRCDPISEHNRLYWYRQTLGQGPEFLTYFQNEAQLEKSRLLSDRFSAERPKGSFSTLEIQRTEQGDSAMYLCASSVVGGLTDTQYFGPGTRLTVL.

CDR3 protein: CASTGGGNIQYF. The CDR3 coding sequence is TGTGCCAGTACTGGGGGGGGAAACATTCAGTACTTC. This chain uses TRBV19 with TRBJ2-4; 7 bases map to TRBD2. V dropped 7 bases and J dropped 6; count of bases not matched to a gene: 3. The CDR3 is 12 residues long. CDR1 is LNHDA, CDR2 SQIVND, per germline (reference sequence). The entire variable domain, with the rest obtained from reference TRBV19 and TRBJ2-4, is as follows: DGGITQSPKYLFRKEGQNVTLSCEQNLNHDAMYWYRQDPGQGLRLIYYSQIVNDFQKGDIAEGYSVSREKKESFPLTVTSAQKNPTAFYLCASTGGGNIQYFGAGTRLSVL.

Many counts were recorded for this clonotype. The chain uses TRBV6-1 and TRBJ1-4; tentatively, D is TRBD1 (5 bases). This CDR3 comprises 13 residues. V lost 8 bases and J lost 7, with 14 bases in between. The germline V gene has CDR1 MNHNS and CDR2 SASEGT. The CDR3 coding sequence is TGTGCCAGCGGGGGGGTGTTTCGTGAAAAACTGTTTTTT. It specifies CASGGVFREKLFF.

There are a few counts of this clonotype. The genes are TRBV6-5 and TRBJ1-4, with 9 bases identical to TRBD1. Germline V gives CDR1 MNHEY, CDR2 SVGAGI. The junction had 7 bases not matched to a gene; V was cut back by 5 bases and J by 6 bases. This CDR3 is 15 amino acids long. The CDR3 DNA sequence: TGTGCCAGCAGTACCTACAGGGGGCCAGATGAAAAACTGTTTTTT. It translates to CASSTYRGPDEKLFF.

The sample holds many counts of this clonotype. This chain joins TRBV9 and TRBJ2-1, with 7 positions matching TRBD2. CDR1 is SGDLS and CDR2 is YYNGEE in the germline V gene. The CDR3 runs 15 residues. Unmatched junction bases numbered 6, after V lost 0 bases and J lost 6 bases. CDR3 sequence: CASSVAGGIGNEQFF. The CDR3 nucleotides are TGTGCCAGCAGCGTAGCGGGGGGAATTGGCAATGAGCAGTTCTTC.